The 10 T cell receptor beta chains reported below all come from one sample, sequenced in a study of T cell responses to AZD1222 COVID-19 vaccine. TCRdb's copy holds only in-frame clones and misses some; the assay was immunoSEQ multiplex PCR. The data contain approximately 120,000 clones, approximately 82% of them seen just once; the ten biggest clones take up about a quarter. The specimen comprised peripheral blood, sampled 28 days after the second AZD1222 dose. The receptors come from an adult who received the AZD1222 COVID-19 vaccine.

V usage is TRBV6-5 and J usage is TRBJ1-1; tentative D call: TRBD1 (5 bases). Germline V gene data show CDR1 as MNHEY and CDR2 as SVGAGI. Deletions cut 6 bases from V and 5 bases from J, with 13 bases between. The CDR3 is 13 residues long. For the CDR3, the DNA is TGTGCCAGCAGCCCAGGGTGGACTACTGAAGCTTTCTTT. Translation gives CASSPGWTTEAFF.

This clone was found a few times. The genes are TRBV5-1 and TRBJ1-4; possibly TRBD1 for D (5 bases). The length of the CDR3 is 15 residues. The V end was cut by 0 bases, the J end by 6 bases, with 12 bases between. Germline lookup yields CDR1 SGHRS and CDR2 YFSETQ. The DNA of the CDR3 is TGCGCCAGCAGCTTGGCCGAAGGGGCAGATGAAAAACTGTTTTTT. Amino acid sequence: CASSLAEGADEKLFF.

This chain connects TRBV12-3 or TRBV12-4 to TRBJ2-1; D is unresolved. Between the trimmed V and J ends, which lost 2 bases and 0 bases, there was a span of 2 bases. The CDR3 runs to 13 residues. The DNA of the CDR3 is TGTGCCAGCAGTTTACACTCCTACAATGAGCAGTTCTTC. Residues: CASSLHSYNEQFF.

This chain joins TRBV18 and TRBJ1-4, with D maybe TRBD1 (5 bases). Per the germline V gene, CDR1 is KGHSH and CDR2 is LQKENI. The CDR3 loop spans 15 amino acids. Trimming stripped 2 bases from V and 4 bases from J, with 11 bases between. DNA of the CDR3: TGTGCCAGCTCACCAGCTAAACAGGATAATGAAAAACTGTTTTTT. Translated: CASSPAKQDNEKLFF.

The chain couples TRBV12-3 or TRBV12-4 to TRBJ2-3; D might be TRBD2 (5 bases). V lost 5 bases and J 5 bases, leaving 11 bases between the germline ends. The CDR3 is made up of 13 amino acids. CDR3: CASSPVGGDTQYF. CDR3 DNA sequence: TGTGCCAGCAGTCCCGTCGGAGGAGATACGCAGTATTTT.

The V and J genes are TRBV7-9 and TRBJ1-6; a possible D gene is TRBD1 (6 bases). CDR3 length equals 16 residues. In germline, CDR1 is SEHNR, CDR2 FQNEAQ (reference sequence). V was shortened by 4 bases and J by 5 bases, with 15 bases between the two germline ends. The CDR3 is CASSSRGGGDNSPLHF. The CDR3 DNA reads TGTGCCAGCAGCTCCAGAGGAGGGGGTGATAATTCACCCCTCCACTTT.

In its sample, this clone was seen a few times. Additional DNA sequences in this sample encode the identical CDR3. V gene TRBV19 combines with J gene TRBJ2-2, with TRBD2 matching over 9 bases. Trimming cost V 9 bases and J 4 bases; bases outside gene matches: 12. The CDR3 sequence is 16 residues long. The V gene's germline CDR1 is LNHDA and CDR2 SQIVND (reference sequence). CDR3 nucleotides: TGTGCCAGCAATGTCGCGGGGGGGTTGGGCACCGGGGAGCTGTTTTTT. This encodes CASNVAGGLGTGELFF.

This clone came up a few times. This sample includes further DNA sequences coding for the same CDR3. This chain links TRBV12-3 or TRBV12-4 with TRBJ2-5; a weak D match, TRBD2 (6 bases). The CDR3 has 13 residues. V lost 3 bases and J lost 7, with 12 bases in between. CDR3 protein: CASSLGLKGTQYF. CDR3 bases: TGTGCCAGCAGTTTGGGACTGAAGGGGACCCAGTACTTC.

This clone has a single count. The chain has TRBV6-4 and TRBJ2-3; D is uncertain. Germline V CDR1 and CDR2: MRHNA, SNTAGT. The CDR3 has 20 amino acids. V dropped 0 bases and J dropped 2 bases, with 24 bases sitting between them. The CDR3 loop is CASSDSWGGVSQVTTDTQYF. The CDR3, as DNA: TGTGCCAGCAGTGACTCGTGGGGTGGCGTGTCGCAGGTTACCACAGATACGCAGTATTTT.

The rearrangement links TRBV7-2 to TRBJ2-5; TRBD2 agrees at 10 bases. Losses at the gene ends were 1 base for V and 2 bases for J; bases not matched to a gene: 4. CDR1 SGHTA and CDR2 FQGNSA come from the germline V gene. The CDR3 has 16 amino acids. CDR3 in amino acids: CASSLVLLAGQETQYF. CDR3 nucleotides: TGTGCCAGCAGCTTAGTCCTACTAGCGGGGCAAGAGACCCAGTACTTC. The full variable domain, its missing parts supplied by reference TRBV7-2 and TRBJ2-5, is GAGVSQSPSNKVTEKGKDVELRCDPISGHTALYWYRQSLGQGLEFLIYFQGNSAPDKSGLPSDRFSAERTGGSVSTLTIQRTQQEDSAVYLCASSLVLLAGQETQYFGPGTRLLVL.